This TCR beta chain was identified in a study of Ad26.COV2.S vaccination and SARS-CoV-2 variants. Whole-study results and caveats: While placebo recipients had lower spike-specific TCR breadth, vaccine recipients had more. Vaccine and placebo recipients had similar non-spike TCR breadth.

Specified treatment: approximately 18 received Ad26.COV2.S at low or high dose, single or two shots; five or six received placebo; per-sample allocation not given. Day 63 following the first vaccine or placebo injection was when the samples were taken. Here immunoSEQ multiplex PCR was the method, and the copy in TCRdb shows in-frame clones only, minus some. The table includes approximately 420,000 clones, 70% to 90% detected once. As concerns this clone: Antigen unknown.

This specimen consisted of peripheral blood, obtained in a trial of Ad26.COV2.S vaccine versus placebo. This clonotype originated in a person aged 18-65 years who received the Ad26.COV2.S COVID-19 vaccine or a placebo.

CDR3 nucleotide sequence: TGTGCCAGCAGCTCCGGAGTCACTCCGGAGCAGTACTTC. It specifies CASSSGVTPEQYF. The chain employs TRBV11-2 and TRBJ2-7; D not certain. Germline values: CDR1 SGHAT, CDR2 FQNNGV. Trimming shortened V by 4 bases and J by 7 bases, and 14 bases separated the two germline ends. CDR3 length: 13 residues. The full variable domain, with the rest looked up from reference TRBV11-2 and TRBJ2-7, is EAGVAQSPRYKIIEKRQSVAFWCNPISGHATLYWYQQILGQGPKLLIQFQNNGVVDDSQLPKDRFSAERLKGVDSTLKIQPAKLEDSAVYLCASSSGVTPEQYFGPGTRLTVT.